This section outlines one T cell receptor beta chain sequence together with its context. The method was immunoSEQ multiplex PCR; TCRdb's version includes in-frame clones alone and lacks a portion of them. The sample shows some 350,000 clones, about 89% of them seen only once. This record belongs to a study of blood T cell repertoires in COVID-19. Study background: Sources were T cells, B-cell-depleted T cells, or PBMCs; the material itself was cDNA or gDNA.

Participants came from around 25 US areas, aged about 18 to 100 years. Cohorts were determined from participant-reported clinical history. Germline V CDR1 and CDR2: SGHRS, YFSETQ. The CDR3 totals 12 residues. V shed 0 bases and J shed 8 bases, with 6 bases lying between them. This receptor was taken from a woman under 40 who had recovered from COVID-19. The sequenced sample consisted of PBMCs or T cells enriched from blood (not recorded which). The chain links TRBV5-1 to TRBJ2-4; tentatively, D is TRBD2 (6 bases). CDR3 sequence: CASSLAGDIQYF. Written as DNA, the CDR3 is TGCGCCAGCAGCTTGGCGGGGGACATTCAGTACTTC.